Following are 21 T cell receptor beta chains from one sample sequenced in a study of blood T cell repertoires in COVID-19. Libraries were prepared by immunoSEQ multiplex PCR; TCRdb keeps only in-frame clonotypes and omits some of them. The repertoire holds around 13,000 clones, with 80% to 95% as singletons. The sample comprised peripheral blood. These receptor sequences come from a human donor in a cohort sampled during active COVID-19.

The rearrangement uses TRBV4-1 and TRBJ2-3, with 11 bases aligning to TRBD2. This CDR3 is built from 15 residues. V lost 2 bases, J lost 6 bases, and 4 bases stayed unmatched. Germline V gene sequence: CDR1 MGHRA, CDR2 YSYEKL. This CDR3 is CASSQYSGGGDTQYF. CDR3 bases: TGCGCCAGCAGCCAATATAGCGGGGGGGGTGATACGCAGTATTTT.

This chain connects TRBV6-5 to TRBJ2-3; D remains unclear. The length of the CDR3 is 14 residues. CDR1 is MNHEY, CDR2 SVGAGI, per germline. The ends were cut back, 2 bases at V and 6 bases at J, with 12 bases in the middle. The DNA of the CDR3 is TGTGCCAGCAGTTACCTTGGTCTAACGGATACGCAGTATTTT. It codes for CASSYLGLTDTQYF.

The gene calls are TRBV11-3 and TRBJ2-7, with 7 bases matching TRBD1. With V trimmed by 1 base and J by 0 bases, 6 bases remained unmatched. CDR1 is SGHNT, CDR2 YENEEA, per germline. The CDR3 totals 16 residues. CDR3 amino acids: CASSLAGTASSYEQYF. The CDR3 bases are TGTGCCAGCAGCTTAGCCGGGACAGCGAGCTCCTACGAGCAGTACTTC.

The chain employs TRBV29-1 and TRBJ2-7, with a tentative D call TRBD2 (6 bases). The length of the CDR3 is 14 residues. Germline CDR1 SQVTM, CDR2 ANQGSEA. Deletions cut 3 bases from V and 1 base from J, with 13 bases between. The CDR3 nucleotides read TGCAGCGTTGAGTTAGCGGCCTCGTCCTACGAGCAGTACTTC. As protein: CSVELAASSYEQYF.

This chain connects TRBV28 to TRBJ1-2, with D uncertain. The V end lost 5 bases, the J end lost 1 base, and 14 bases lay between the germline ends. CDR1 and CDR2 (germline): MDHEN, SYDVKM. The CDR3 runs to 15 residues. The CDR3 DNA sequence: TGTGCCAGCAGTCTTCCGTCCGGCGGTAACTATGGCTACACCTTC. It is translated as CASSLPSGGNYGYTF.

The CDR3 protein is CASSSTAIHARTDTQYF. The CDR3 nucleotides are TGTGCCAGCAGCTCCACCGCTATTCACGCCCGCACAGATACGCAGTATTTT. The V and J genes are TRBV7-2 and TRBJ2-3; D not resolved. V lost 4 bases, J lost 1 base, and 18 bases lay in between. The germline gives CDR1 SGHTA, CDR2 FQGNSA. The CDR3 sequence is 17 residues long.

The chain employs TRBV30 and TRBJ1-2, with a weak D call TRBD1 (5 bases). CDR1 is GTSNPN and CDR2 is SVGIG in the germline V gene (reference sequence). This CDR3 contains 9 residues. V lost 8 bases and J lost 5, with 6 bases in between. The CDR3 DNA reads TGTGCCGCAGGGTATGGCTACACCTTC. Its protein is CAAGYGYTF.

The rearrangement joins TRBV7-9 to TRBJ2-1; D possibly corresponds to TRBD2 (5 bases). The V and J ends lost 5 bases and 3 bases respectively, with 11 bases between them. Germline V CDR1 and CDR2: SEHNR, FQNEAQ (reference sequence). The CDR3 extends over 14 amino acids. CDR3 residues: CASSHGGFYNEQFF. Written as DNA, the CDR3 is TGTGCCAGCAGCCACGGAGGTTTCTACAATGAGCAGTTCTTC.

V usage is TRBV10-3 and J usage is TRBJ2-7; TRBD1 matches 8 bases. V shed 2 bases, J shed 4 bases, and the junction held 4 bases outside the gene matches. In germline, CDR1 is ENHRY, CDR2 SYGVKD. The CDR3 length is 14 residues. The CDR3 sequence is CAISEGDRGYEQYF. The CDR3 coding sequence is TGTGCCATCAGTGAGGGAGACAGGGGTTACGAGCAGTACTTC.

The V gene is TRBV9, the J gene TRBJ2-5; 9 nucleotides agree with TRBD2. The ends lost 4 bases at V and 1 base at J; junction bases unmatched: 11. The CDR3 extends over 17 amino acids. The germline V gene has CDR1 SGDLS and CDR2 YYNGEE. CDR3 protein: CASSINAQRGVQETQYF. The CDR3, as DNA: TGTGCCAGCAGCATCAATGCGCAGCGGGGGGTCCAAGAGACCCAGTACTTC.

The chain's CDR3 is CASSPPGLAGVNEQFF. As DNA, the CDR3 is TGTGCCAGCTCACCACCGGGGCTAGCGGGGGTCAATGAGCAGTTCTTC. V usage is TRBV18 and J usage is TRBJ2-1; 10 bases are shared with TRBD2. V was pared by 0 bases and J by 6 bases, with 5 bases of the junction left unmatched. The CDR3 runs 16 residues. CDR1 and CDR2 (germline): KGHSH, LQKENI.

This chain joins TRBV30 and TRBJ1-6; D unresolved. The germline CDR1 and CDR2 sequences are GTSNPN and SVGIG (reference sequence). Trimming removed 0 bases from V and 6 bases from J, with 3 bases in between. The CDR3 contains 12 residues. For the CDR3, the DNA is TGTGCCTGGAGTGTACTTAATTCACCCCTCCACTTT. It specifies CAWSVLNSPLHF.

This sequence joins TRBV6-5 and TRBJ1-5; a possible D gene is TRBD1 (5 bases). Germline values: CDR1 MNHEY, CDR2 SVGAGI. V was shortened by 10 bases and J by 0 bases, with 16 bases between the two germline ends. The CDR3 is 15 residues long. The CDR3, as DNA: TGTGCCACCCTCCCGACAGATTATAGCAATCAGCCCCAGCATTTT. It codes for CATLPTDYSNQPQHF.

The chain carries TRBV28 and TRBJ2-7; D is ambiguous. The ends were cut back, 4 bases at V and 3 bases at J, with 7 bases in the middle. There are 12 residues in the CDR3. Germline loops: CDR1 MDHEN, CDR2 SYDVKM. The CDR3 spells CASSSVDYEQYF. The CDR3 DNA sequence: TGTGCCAGCAGTTCCGTAGACTACGAGCAGTACTTC.

The rearrangement links TRBV11-3 to TRBJ2-7, with 9 bases aligning to TRBD1. Trimming at V came to 2 bases and at J to 5 bases, leaving 7 bases not matched to a gene. The CDR3 contains 15 residues. CDR1 SGHNT and CDR2 YENEEA come from the germline V gene. The CDR3 protein is CASSLRDRVCHEQYF. The CDR3, as DNA: TGTGCCAGCAGCTTAAGGGACAGGGTATGTCACGAGCAGTACTTC.

This chain links TRBV10-1 with TRBJ2-7; 9 positions agree with TRBD2. The V and J ends lost 0 bases and 3 bases, in that order; junction bases with no gene match: 3. CDR1 and CDR2 (germline): WNHNN, SYGVQD (reference sequence). The CDR3 extends over 15 amino acids. CDR3 amino acids: CASSESSSGNYEQYF. The CDR3 coding sequence is TGCGCCAGCAGTGAGTCGTCTAGCGGGAACTACGAGCAGTACTTC.

This clone was picked up one time. The chain carries TRBV6-2 or TRBV6-3 and TRBJ2-3, with TRBD2 identical over 11 bases. V was clipped by 6 bases and J by 3 bases; unmatched bases: 8. This CDR3 comprises 16 residues. Germline V gene lookup returns CDR1 MNHEY and CDR2 SVGEGT. CDR3 loop: CASSPTSGSRTDTQYF. CDR3 nucleotide sequence: TGTGCCAGCAGCCCTACTAGCGGGAGTAGGACAGATACGCAGTATTTT.

This clone was observed once. The chain carries TRBV19 and TRBJ2-1; D remains ambiguous. Germline V gene sequence: CDR1 LNHDA, CDR2 SQIVND (reference sequence). This CDR3 comprises 15 residues. Trimming cost V 3 bases and J 7 bases, with 16 bases left between them. CDR3 region: CASSIRLGRENEQFF. The CDR3 region has the DNA TGTGCCAGTAGTATCCGTCTGGGCAGAGAGAATGAGCAGTTCTTC.

J is TRBJ1-5 and V is TRBV10-1, with 9 bases that match TRBD1. Germline-derived CDR1 and CDR2 are WNHNN and SYGVQD (reference sequence). Trimming cost V 6 bases and J 1 base; bases outside gene matches: 1. This CDR3 comprises 14 residues. Here the CDR3 DNA reads TGCGCCAGCAGGACAGGGGGAAGCAATCAGCCCCAGCATTTT. It codes for CASRTGGSNQPQHF.

The chain carries TRBV9 and TRBJ1-6; 7 bases are a match to TRBD1. Germline V gives CDR1 SGDLS, CDR2 YYNGEE. The V and J ends lost 4 bases and 7 bases, in that order; junction bases with no gene match: 11. The CDR3 contains 16 residues. The CDR3 spells CASSIHATGPNSPLHF. The CDR3 region has the DNA TGTGCCAGCAGCATCCATGCGACAGGGCCGAATTCACCCCTCCACTTT.

This clone was seen just once. This chain links TRBV11-3 with TRBJ1-6, with 7 nucleotides matching TRBD1. The germline V gene has CDR1 SGHNT and CDR2 YENEEA. The J segment lost 0 bases and the V segment lost 4 bases, leaving 3 bases of the junction unmatched. The CDR3 is 16 residues long. In nucleotides, the CDR3 is TGTGCCAGCAGCTACGACAGGGCCTCCTATAATTCACCCCTCCACTTT. Its protein product is CASSYDRASYNSPLHF.